This entry is about one T cell receptor beta chain. The antigen is undetermined. The CDR3 consists of 15 residues. Germline V gene data show CDR1 as SEHNR and CDR2 as FQNEAQ (reference sequence). Trimming removed 6 bases at V and 0 bases at J, with 11 bases between. Amplification from RNA transcripts yielded the TCR beta CDR3 regions. Following a first-round RT-PCR that used HTBI primers, a second-round multiplex PCR was carried out. TCRdb called the multiplex PCR reads again in MiXCR, with one record for every CDR3 protein. Counted here are a few hundred thousand distinct CDR3 sequences, roughly 39% occurring once; the ten biggest clones make up roughly 4.5%. These data originate in a study of Graves' ophthalmopathy and Graves' hyperthyroidism. Overall study results and limits: Most thyroid-expanded clonotypes exceeding 0.001 frequency were also found in blood.

Sequenced input: peripheral blood or thyroid tissue (not recorded which). V and J are TRBV7-9 and TRBJ1-4; no reliable D call. This clonotype was obtained from an adult man with Graves' hyperthyroidism. CDR3 in amino acids: CASSPYISTNEKLFF. The CDR3 bases are TGTGCCAGCAGTCCTTACATCTCAACTAATGAAAAACTGTTTTTT.